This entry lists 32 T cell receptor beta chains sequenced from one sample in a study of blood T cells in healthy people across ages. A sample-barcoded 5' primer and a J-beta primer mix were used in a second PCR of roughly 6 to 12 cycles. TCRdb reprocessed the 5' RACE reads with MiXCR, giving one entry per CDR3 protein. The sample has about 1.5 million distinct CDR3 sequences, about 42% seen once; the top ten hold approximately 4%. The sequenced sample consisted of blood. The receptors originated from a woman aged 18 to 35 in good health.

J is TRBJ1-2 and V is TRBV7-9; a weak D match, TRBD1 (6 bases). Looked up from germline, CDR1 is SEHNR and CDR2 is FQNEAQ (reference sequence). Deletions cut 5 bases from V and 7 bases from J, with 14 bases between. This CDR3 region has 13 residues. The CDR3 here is CASSPQGIGGYTF. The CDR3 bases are TGTGCCAGCAGCCCACAGGGAATCGGTGGCTACACCTTC.

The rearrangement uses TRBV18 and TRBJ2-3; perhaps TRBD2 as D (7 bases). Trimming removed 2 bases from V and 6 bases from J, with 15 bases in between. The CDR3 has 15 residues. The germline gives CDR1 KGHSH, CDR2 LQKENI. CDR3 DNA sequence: TGTGCCAGCTCACCAGAAGGGGGGGGGGCCGATACGCAGTATTTT. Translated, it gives CASSPEGGGADTQYF.

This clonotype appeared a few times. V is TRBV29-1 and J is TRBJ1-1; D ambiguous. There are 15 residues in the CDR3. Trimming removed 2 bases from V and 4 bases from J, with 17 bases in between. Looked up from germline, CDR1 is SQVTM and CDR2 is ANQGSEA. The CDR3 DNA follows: TGCAGCGTTGAAAATGTGGCCGCAGGTGGCACTGAAGCTTTCTTT. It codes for CSVENVAAGGTEAFF. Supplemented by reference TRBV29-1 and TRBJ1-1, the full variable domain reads SAVISQKPSRDICQRGTSLTIQCQVDSQVTMMFWYRQQPGQSLTLIATANQGSEATYESGFVIDKFPISRPNLTFSTLTVSNMSPEDSSIYLCSVENVAAGGTEAFFGQGTRLTVV.

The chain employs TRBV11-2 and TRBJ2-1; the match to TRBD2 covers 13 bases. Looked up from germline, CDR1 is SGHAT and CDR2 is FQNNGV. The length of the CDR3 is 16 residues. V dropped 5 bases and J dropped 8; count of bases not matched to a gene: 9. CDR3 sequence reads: CASSRTLAGGQDEQFF. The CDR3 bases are TGTGCCAGCAGCCGCACACTAGCGGGAGGGCAGGATGAGCAGTTCTTC. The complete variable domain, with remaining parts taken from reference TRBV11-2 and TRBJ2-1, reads EAGVAQSPRYKIIEKRQSVAFWCNPISGHATLYWYQQILGQGPKLLIQFQNNGVVDDSQLPKDRFSAERLKGVDSTLKIQPAKLEDSAVYLCASSRTLAGGQDEQFFGPGTRLTVL.

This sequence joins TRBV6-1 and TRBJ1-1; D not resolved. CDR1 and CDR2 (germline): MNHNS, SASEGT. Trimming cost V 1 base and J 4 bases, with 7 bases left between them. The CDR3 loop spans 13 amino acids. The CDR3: CASSEGEGTEAFF. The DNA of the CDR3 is TGTGCCAGCAGTGAAGGGGAGGGCACTGAAGCTTTCTTT.

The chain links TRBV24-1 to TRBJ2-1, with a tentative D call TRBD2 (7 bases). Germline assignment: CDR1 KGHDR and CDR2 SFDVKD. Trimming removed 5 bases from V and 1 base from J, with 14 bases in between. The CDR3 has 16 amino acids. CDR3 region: CATSAGRGHSYNEQFF. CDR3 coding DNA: TGTGCCACCAGTGCGGGGCGGGGGCATTCCTACAATGAGCAGTTCTTC.

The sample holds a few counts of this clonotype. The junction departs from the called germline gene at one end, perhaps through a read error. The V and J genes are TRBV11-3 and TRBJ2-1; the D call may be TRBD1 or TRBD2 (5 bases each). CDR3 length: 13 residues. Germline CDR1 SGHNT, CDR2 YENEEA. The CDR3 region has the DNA TGTGCCAGCAGTACGGGGCCCTACCATGAGCAGTTCTTC. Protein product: CASSTGPYHEQFF.

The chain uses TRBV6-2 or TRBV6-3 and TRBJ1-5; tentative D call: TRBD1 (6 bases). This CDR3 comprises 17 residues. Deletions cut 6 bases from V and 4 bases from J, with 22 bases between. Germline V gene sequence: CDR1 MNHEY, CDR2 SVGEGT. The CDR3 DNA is TGTGCCAGCAGACCTATCCGGGGGGCTGGACGAAATCAGCCCCAGCATTTT. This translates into CASRPIRGAGRNQPQHF.

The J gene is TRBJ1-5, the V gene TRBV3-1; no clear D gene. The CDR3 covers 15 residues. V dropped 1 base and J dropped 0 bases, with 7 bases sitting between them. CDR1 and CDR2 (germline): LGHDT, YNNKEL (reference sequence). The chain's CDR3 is CASSQGAVSNQPQHF. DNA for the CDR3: TGTGCCAGCAGCCAAGGGGCTGTTAGCAATCAGCCCCAGCATTTT. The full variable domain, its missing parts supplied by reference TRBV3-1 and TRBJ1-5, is DTAVSQTPKYLVTQMGNDKSIKCEQNLGHDTMYWYKQDSKKFLKIMFSYNNKELIINETVPNRFSPKSPDKAHLNLHINSLELGDSAVYFCASSQGAVSNQPQHFGDGTRLSIL.

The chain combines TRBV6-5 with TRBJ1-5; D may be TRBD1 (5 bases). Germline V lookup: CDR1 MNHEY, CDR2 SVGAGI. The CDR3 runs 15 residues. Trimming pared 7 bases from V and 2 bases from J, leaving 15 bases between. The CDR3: CASKNGGLGNQPQHF. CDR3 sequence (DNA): TGTGCCAGCAAAAACGGGGGTCTGGGCAATCAGCCCCAGCATTTT.

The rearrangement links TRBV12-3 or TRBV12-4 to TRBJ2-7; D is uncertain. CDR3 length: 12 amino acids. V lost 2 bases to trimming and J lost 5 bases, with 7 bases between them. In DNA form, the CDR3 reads TGTGCCAGCAGTTTATGGGGAAACGAGCAGTACTTC. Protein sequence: CASSLWGNEQYF.

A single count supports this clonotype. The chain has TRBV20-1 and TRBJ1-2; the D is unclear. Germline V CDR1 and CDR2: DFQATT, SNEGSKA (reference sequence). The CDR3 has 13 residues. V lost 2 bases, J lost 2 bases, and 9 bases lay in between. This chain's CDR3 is CSARPLSNYGYTF. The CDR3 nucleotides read TGCAGTGCTAGACCCTTGTCAAACTATGGCTACACCTTC.

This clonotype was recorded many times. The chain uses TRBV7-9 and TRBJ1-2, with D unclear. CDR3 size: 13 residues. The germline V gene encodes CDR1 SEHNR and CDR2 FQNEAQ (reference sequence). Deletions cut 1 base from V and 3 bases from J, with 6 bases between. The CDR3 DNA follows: TGTGCCAGCAGCTTAGGGGAATACTATGGCTACACCTTC. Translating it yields CASSLGEYYGYTF.

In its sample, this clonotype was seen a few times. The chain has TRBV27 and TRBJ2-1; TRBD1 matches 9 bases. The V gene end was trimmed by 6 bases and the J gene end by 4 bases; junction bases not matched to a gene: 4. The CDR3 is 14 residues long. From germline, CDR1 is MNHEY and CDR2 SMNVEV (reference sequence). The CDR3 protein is CASSDGQGYNEQFF. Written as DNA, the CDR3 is TGTGCCAGCAGCGATGGACAGGGGTACAATGAGCAGTTCTTC.

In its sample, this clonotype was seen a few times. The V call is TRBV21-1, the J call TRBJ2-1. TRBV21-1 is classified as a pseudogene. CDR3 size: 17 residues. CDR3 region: CASSKARTVSNYNEQFF. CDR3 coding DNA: TGTGCCAGCAGCAAAGCAAGGACGGTTTCAAACTACAATGAGCAGTTCTTC.

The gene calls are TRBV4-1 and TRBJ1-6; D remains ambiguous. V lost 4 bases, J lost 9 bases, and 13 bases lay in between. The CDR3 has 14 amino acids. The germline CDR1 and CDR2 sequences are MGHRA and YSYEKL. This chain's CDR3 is CASSPWILRSPLHF. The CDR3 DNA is TGCGCCAGCAGCCCATGGATCTTACGTTCACCCCTCCACTTT.

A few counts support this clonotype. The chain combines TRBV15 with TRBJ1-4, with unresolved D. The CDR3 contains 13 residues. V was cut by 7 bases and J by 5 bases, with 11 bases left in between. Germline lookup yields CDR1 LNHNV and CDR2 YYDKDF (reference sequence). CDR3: CATTGWVNEKLFF. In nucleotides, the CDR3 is TGTGCCACCACGGGCTGGGTCAATGAAAAACTGTTTTTT.

This CDR3 reads CSAGGSRRGDEQYF. The CDR3 DNA follows: TGCAGTGCCGGGGGTTCCCGAAGAGGTGATGAGCAGTACTTC. The V call is TRBV20-1, the J call TRBJ2-7; a weak D match, TRBD2 (6 bases). Germline CDR1 is DFQATT and CDR2 is SNEGSKA (reference sequence). There are 14 residues in the CDR3. Deletions cut 6 bases from V and 7 bases from J, with 22 bases between.

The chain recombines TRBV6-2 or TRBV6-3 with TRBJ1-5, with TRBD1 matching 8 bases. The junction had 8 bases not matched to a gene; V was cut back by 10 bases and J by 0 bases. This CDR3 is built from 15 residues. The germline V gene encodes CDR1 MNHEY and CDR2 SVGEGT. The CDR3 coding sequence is TGTGCCATCGCCGGGACAGGATTTAGCAATCAGCCCCAGCATTTT. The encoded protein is CAIAGTGFSNQPQHF.

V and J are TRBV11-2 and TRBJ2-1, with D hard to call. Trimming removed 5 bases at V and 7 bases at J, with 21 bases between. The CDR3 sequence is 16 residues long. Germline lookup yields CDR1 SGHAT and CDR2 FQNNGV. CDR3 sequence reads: CASSPLYEIYTNEQFF. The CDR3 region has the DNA TGTGCCAGCAGCCCTCTGTATGAGATATATACGAATGAGCAGTTCTTC. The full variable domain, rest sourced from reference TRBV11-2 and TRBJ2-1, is EAGVAQSPRYKIIEKRQSVAFWCNPISGHATLYWYQQILGQGPKLLIQFQNNGVVDDSQLPKDRFSAERLKGVDSTLKIQPAKLEDSAVYLCASSPLYEIYTNEQFFGPGTRLTVL.

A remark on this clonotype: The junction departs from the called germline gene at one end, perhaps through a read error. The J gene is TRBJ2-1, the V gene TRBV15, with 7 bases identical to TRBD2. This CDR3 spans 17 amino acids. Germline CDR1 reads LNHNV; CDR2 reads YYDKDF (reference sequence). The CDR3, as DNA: TGTGCCACCAGCAGACCCAGTAGCGGGTTCTCCTACAATAAGCAGTTCTTC. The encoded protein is CATSRPSSGFSYNKQFF.

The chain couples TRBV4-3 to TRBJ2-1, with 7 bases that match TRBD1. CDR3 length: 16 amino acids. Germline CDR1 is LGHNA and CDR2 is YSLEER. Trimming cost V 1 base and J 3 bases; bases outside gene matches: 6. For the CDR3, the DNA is TGCGCCAGCAGCCAAGGAAACAGGGGAAACTACAATGAGCAGTTCTTC. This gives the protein CASSQGNRGNYNEQFF.

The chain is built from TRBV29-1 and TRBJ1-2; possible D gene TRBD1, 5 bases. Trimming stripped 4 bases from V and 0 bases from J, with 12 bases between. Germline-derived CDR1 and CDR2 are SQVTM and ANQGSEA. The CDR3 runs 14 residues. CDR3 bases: TGCAGCGTTGGAGGGGTCGCAACTAACTATGGCTACACCTTC. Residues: CSVGGVATNYGYTF.

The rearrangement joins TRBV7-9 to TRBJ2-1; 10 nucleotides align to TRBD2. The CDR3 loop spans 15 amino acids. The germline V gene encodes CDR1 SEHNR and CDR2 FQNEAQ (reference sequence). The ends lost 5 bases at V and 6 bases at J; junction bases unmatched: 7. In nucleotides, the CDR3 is TGTGCCAGCAGCATCACTAGCGGGGCATCCAATGAGCAGTTCTTC. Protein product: CASSITSGASNEQFF.

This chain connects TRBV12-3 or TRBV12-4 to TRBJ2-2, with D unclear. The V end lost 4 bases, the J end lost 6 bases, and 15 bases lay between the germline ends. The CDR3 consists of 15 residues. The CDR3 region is CASSWTGLLAGELFF. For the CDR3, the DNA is TGTGCCAGCAGTTGGACGGGCCTACTTGCCGGGGAGCTGTTTTTT.

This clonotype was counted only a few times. CDR3 region: CASQAGTGFTEAFF. DNA of the CDR3: TGTGCCAGCCAGGCCGGGACAGGGTTCACTGAAGCTTTCTTT. The rearrangement links TRBV28 to TRBJ1-1; 9 bases are a match to TRBD1. The junction had 8 bases not matched to a gene; V was cut back by 8 bases and J by 4 bases. The germline V gene has CDR1 MDHEN and CDR2 SYDVKM. The CDR3 has 14 amino acids. Full variable domain (missing parts from reference TRBV28 and TRBJ1-1): DVKVTQSSRYLVKRTGEKVFLECVQDMDHENMFWYRQDPGLGLRLIYFSYDVKMKEKGDIPEGYSVSREKKERFSLILESASTNQTSMYLCASQAGTGFTEAFFGQGTRLTVV.

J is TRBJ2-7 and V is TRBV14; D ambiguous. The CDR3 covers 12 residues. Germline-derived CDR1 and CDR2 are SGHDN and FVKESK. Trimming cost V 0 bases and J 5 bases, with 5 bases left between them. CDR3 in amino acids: CASSQDQHEQYF. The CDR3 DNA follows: TGTGCCAGCAGCCAAGATCAGCACGAGCAGTACTTC.

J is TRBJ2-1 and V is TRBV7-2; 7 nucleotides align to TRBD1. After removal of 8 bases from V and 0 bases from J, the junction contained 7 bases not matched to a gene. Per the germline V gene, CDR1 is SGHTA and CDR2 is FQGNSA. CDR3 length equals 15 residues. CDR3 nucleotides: TGTGCCAGCGGGAACCGGGACAGCTCCTACAATGAGCAGTTCTTC. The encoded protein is CASGNRDSSYNEQFF. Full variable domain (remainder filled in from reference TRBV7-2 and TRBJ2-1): GAGVSQSPSNKVTEKGKDVELRCDPISGHTALYWYRQSLGQGLEFLIYFQGNSAPDKSGLPSDRFSAERTGGSVSTLTIQRTQQEDSAVYLCASGNRDSSYNEQFFGPGTRLTVL.

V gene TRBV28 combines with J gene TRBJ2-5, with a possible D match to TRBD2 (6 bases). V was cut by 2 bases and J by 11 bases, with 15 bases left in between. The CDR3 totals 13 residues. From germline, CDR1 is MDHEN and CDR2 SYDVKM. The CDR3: CASSLGGRGEQYF. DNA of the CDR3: TGTGCCAGCAGTTTAGGGGGGAGAGGGGAGCAGTACTTC.

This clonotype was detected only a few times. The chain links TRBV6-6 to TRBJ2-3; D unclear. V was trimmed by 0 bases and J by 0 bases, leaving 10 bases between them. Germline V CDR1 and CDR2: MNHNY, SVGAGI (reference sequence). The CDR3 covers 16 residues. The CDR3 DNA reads TGTGCCAGCAGTTACTCGACGGCTAGGAGCACAGATACGCAGTATTTT. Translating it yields CASSYSTARSTDTQYF.

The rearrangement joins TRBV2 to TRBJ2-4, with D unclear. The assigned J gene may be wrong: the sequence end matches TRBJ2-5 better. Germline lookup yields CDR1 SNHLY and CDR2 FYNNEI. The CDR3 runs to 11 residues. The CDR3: CASGPWETQYF. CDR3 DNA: TGTGCCAGCGGGCCATGGGAGACCCAGTACTTC.

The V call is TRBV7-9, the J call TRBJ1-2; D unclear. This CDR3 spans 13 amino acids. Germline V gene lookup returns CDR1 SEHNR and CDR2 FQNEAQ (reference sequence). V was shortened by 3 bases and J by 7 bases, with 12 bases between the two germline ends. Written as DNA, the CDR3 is TGTGCCAGCAGCTTTAAGCCCGAGAGTGGCTACACCTTC. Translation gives CASSFKPESGYTF.